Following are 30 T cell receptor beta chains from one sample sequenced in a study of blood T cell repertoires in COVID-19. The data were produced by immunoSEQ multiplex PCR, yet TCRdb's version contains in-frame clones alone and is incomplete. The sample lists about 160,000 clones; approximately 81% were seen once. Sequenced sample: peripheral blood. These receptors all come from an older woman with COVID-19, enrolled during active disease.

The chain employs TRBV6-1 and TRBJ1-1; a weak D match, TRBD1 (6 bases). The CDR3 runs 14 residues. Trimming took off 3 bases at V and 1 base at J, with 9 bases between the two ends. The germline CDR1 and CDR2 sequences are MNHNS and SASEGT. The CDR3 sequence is CASSEGHQNTEAFF. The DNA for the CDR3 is TGTGCCAGCAGTGAGGGACATCAGAACACTGAAGCTTTCTTT.

CDR3 region: CASSLTGQGIYGYTF. The CDR3 DNA is TGCGCCAGCAGCTTGACGGGACAGGGGATCTATGGCTACACCTTC. This rearrangement joins TRBV5-1 to TRBJ1-2, with 10 bases that match TRBD1. The CDR3 is made up of 15 amino acids. Looked up from germline, CDR1 is SGHRS and CDR2 is YFSETQ. V was pared by 1 base and J by 4 bases, with 4 bases of the junction left unmatched.

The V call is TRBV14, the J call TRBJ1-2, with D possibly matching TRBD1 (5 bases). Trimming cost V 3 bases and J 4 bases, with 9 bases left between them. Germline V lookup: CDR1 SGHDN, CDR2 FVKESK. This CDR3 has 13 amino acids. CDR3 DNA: TGTGCCAGCAGCCAGACAGCCTCCTATGGCTACACCTTC. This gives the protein CASSQTASYGYTF.

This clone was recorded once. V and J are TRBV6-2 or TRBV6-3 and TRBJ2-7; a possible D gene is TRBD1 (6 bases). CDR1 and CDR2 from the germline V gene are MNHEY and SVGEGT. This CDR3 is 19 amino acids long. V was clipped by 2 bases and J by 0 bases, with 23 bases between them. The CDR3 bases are TGTGCCAGCAGTTACCCCCAGCCGCTAAGGACAGCTAGCTCCTACGAGCAGTACTTC. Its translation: CASSYPQPLRTASSYEQYF.

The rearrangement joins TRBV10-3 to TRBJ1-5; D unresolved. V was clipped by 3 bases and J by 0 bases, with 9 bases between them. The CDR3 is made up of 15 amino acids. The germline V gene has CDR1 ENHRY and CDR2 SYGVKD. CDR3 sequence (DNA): TGTGCCATCAGTGAAGGAGTGAATAGCAATCAGCCCCAGCATTTT. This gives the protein CAISEGVNSNQPQHF.

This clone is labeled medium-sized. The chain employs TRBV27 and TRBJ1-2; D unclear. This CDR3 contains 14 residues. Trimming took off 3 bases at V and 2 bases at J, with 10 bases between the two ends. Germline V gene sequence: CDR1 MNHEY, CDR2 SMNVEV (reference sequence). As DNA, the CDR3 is TGTGCCAGCAGTTTCAGTGTAACCAACTATGGCTACACCTTC. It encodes CASSFSVTNYGYTF.

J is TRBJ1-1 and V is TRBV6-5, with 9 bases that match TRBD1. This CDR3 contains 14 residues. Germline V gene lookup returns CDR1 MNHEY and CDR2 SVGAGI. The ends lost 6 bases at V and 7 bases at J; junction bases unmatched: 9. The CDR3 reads CASRDTGGRGEAFF. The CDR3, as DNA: TGTGCCAGCAGAGATACAGGGGGCAGGGGTGAAGCTTTCTTT.

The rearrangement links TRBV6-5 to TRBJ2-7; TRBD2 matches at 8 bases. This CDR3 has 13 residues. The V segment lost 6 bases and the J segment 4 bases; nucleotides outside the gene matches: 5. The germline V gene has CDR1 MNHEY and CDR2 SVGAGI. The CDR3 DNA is TGTGCCAGCAGCCGGGAGGGCCTGTACGAGCAGTACTTC. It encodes CASSREGLYEQYF.

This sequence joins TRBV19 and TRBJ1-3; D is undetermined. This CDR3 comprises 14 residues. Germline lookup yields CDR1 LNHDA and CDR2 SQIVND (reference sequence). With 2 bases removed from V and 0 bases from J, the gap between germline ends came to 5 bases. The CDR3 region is CASSINNSGNTIYF. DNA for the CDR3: TGTGCCAGTAGTATAAATAACTCTGGAAACACCATATATTTT.

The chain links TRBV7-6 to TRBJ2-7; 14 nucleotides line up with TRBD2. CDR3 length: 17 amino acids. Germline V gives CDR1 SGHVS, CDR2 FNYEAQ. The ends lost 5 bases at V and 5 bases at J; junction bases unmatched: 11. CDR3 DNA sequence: TGTGCCAGCAGCCCCCCCTCCGCGGGACTAGCGGGAGACGAGCAGTACTTC. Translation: CASSPPSAGLAGDEQYF.

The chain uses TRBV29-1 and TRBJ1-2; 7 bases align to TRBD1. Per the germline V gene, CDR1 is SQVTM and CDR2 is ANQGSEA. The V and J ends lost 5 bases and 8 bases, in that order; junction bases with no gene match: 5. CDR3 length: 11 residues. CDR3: CSVQGEGGYTF. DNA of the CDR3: TGCAGCGTTCAGGGGGAAGGCGGCTACACCTTC.

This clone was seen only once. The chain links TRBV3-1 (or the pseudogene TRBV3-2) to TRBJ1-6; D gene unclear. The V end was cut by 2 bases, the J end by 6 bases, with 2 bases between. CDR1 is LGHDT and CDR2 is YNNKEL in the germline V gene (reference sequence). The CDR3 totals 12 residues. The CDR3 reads CASSQLNSPLHF. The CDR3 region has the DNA TGTGCCAGCAGCCAACTTAATTCACCCCTCCACTTT.

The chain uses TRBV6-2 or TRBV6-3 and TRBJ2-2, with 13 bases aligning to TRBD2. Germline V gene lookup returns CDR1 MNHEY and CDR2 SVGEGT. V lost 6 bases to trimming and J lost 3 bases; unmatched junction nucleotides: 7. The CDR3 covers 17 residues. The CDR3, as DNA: TGTGCCAGCAGCCCTACTAGCGGGGGGGTTGACACCGGGGAGCTGTTTTTT. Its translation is CASSPTSGGVDTGELFF.

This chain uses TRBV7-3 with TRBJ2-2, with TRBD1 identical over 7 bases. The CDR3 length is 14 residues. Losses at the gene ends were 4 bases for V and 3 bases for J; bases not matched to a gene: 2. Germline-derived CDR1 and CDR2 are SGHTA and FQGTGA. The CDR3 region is CASSYDRDTGELFF. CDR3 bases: TGTGCCAGCAGCTACGACAGGGACACCGGGGAGCTGTTTTTT. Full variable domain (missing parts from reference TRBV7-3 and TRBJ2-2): GAGVSQTPSNKVTEKGKYVELRCDPISGHTALYWYRQSLGQGPEFLIYFQGTGAADDSGLPNDRFFAVRPEGSVSTLKIQRTERGDSAVYLCASSYDRDTGELFFGEGSRLTVL.

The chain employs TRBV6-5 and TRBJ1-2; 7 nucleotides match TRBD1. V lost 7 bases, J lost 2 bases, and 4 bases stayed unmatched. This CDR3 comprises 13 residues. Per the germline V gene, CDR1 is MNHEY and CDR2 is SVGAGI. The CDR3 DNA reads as TGTGCCAGCATTACAGGGGCAAACTATGGCTACACCTTC. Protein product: CASITGANYGYTF.

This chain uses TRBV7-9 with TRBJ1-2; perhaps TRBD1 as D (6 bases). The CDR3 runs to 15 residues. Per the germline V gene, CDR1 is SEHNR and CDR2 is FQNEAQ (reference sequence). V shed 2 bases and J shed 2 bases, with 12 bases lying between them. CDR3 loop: CASSLSWGQNYGYTF. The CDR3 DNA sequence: TGTGCCAGCAGCTTATCATGGGGGCAAAACTATGGCTACACCTTC.

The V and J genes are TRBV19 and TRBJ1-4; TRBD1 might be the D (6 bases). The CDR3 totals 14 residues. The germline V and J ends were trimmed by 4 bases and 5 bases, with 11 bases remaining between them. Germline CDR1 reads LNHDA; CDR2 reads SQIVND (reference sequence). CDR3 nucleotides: TGTGCCAGTAGTACCTGGGGGCGCAATGAAAAACTGTTTTTT. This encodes CASSTWGRNEKLFF.

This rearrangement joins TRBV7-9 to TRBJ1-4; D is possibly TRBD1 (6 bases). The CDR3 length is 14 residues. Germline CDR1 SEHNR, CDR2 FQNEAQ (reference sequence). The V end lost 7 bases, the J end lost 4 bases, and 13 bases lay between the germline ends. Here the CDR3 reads CASTSQGGNEKLFF. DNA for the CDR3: TGTGCCAGCACCTCCCAAGGGGGTAATGAAAAACTGTTTTTT.

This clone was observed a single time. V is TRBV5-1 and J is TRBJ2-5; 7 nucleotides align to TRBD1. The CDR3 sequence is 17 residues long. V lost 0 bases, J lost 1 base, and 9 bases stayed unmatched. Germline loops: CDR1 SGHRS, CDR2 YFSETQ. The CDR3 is CASSLAPGQAVQETQYF. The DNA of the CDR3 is TGCGCCAGCAGCTTGGCCCCAGGACAGGCGGTCCAAGAGACCCAGTACTTC.

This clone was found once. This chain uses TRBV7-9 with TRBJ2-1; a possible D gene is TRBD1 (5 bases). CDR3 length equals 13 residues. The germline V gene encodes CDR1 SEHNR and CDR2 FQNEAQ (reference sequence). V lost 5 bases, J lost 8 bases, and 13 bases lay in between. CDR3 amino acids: CASSLNQGYEQFF. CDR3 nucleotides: TGTGCCAGCAGCCTTAATCAGGGCTATGAGCAGTTCTTC.

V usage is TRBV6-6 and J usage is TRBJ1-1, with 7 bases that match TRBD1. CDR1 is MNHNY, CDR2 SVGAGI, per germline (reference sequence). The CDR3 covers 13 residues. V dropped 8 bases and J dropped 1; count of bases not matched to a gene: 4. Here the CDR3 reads CASGRTGNTEAFF. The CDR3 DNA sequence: TGTGCCAGCGGGAGGACAGGGAACACTGAAGCTTTCTTT.

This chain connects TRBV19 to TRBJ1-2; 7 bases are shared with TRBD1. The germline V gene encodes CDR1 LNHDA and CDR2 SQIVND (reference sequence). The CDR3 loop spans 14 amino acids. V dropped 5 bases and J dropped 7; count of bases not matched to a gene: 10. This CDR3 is CASSPFSGGPGYTF. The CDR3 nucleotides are TGTGCCAGTAGTCCTTTCTCAGGGGGTCCTGGCTACACCTTC.

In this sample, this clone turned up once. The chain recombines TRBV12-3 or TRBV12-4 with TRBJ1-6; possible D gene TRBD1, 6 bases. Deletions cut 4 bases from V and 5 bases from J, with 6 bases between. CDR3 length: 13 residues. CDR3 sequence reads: CASSWTDNSPLHF. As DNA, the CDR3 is TGTGCCAGCAGTTGGACAGATAATTCACCCCTCCACTTT.

CDR3 DNA sequence: TGCGCCAGCAGCTTCCCCGATTCACCCCTCCACTTT. This encodes CASSFPDSPLHF. The V call is TRBV5-1, the J call TRBJ1-6; D ambiguous. Germline CDR1 reads SGHRS; CDR2 reads YFSETQ. This CDR3 is built from 12 residues. V was pared by 2 bases and J by 8 bases, with 5 bases between. Filled out from reference TRBV5-1 and TRBJ1-6, the complete variable domain reads KAGVTQTPRYLIKTRGQQVTLSCSPISGHRSVSWYQQTPGQGLQFLFEYFSETQRNKGNFPGRFSGRQFSNSRSEMNVSTLELGDSALYLCASSFPDSPLHFGNGTRLTVT.

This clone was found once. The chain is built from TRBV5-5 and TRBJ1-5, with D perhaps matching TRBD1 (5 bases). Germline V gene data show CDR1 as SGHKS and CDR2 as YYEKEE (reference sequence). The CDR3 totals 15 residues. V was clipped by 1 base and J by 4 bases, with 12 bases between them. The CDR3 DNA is TGTGCCAGCAGCTTGTTAGGGGAAGGGAATCAGCCCCAGCATTTT. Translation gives CASSLLGEGNQPQHF. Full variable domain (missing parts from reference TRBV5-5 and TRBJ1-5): DAGVTQSPTHLIKTRGQQVTLRCSPISGHKSVSWYQQVLGQGPQFIFQYYEKEERGRGNFPDRFSARQFPNYSSELNVNALLLGDSALYLCASSLLGEGNQPQHFGDGTRLSIL.

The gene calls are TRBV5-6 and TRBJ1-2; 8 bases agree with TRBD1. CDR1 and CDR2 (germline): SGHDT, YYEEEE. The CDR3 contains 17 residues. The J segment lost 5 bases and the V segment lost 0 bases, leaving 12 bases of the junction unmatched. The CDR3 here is CASSLEGRGRPGYGYTF. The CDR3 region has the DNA TGTGCCAGCAGCTTGGAGGGCAGGGGGCGCCCCGGGTATGGCTACACCTTC.

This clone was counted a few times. CDR3 sequence reads: CASSLEGNSPLHF. The CDR3 bases are TGTGCCAGCAGCTTAGAGGGGAATTCACCCCTCCACTTT. The chain employs TRBV7-9 and TRBJ1-6, with a weak D call TRBD1 (5 bases). Looked up from germline, CDR1 is SEHNR and CDR2 is FQNEAQ (reference sequence). Trimming took 1 base from V and 7 from J, leaving 5 bases between them. The CDR3 loop spans 13 amino acids.

CDR3 DNA: TGTGCCAGCAGCCAAGGAGTAATAGGGGTCCAGCCCCAGCATTTT. Translating it yields CASSQGVIGVQPQHF. The rearrangement joins TRBV3-1 (or the pseudogene TRBV3-2) to TRBJ1-5; TRBD1 might be the D (5 bases). Germline CDR1 LGHDT, CDR2 YNNKEL (reference sequence). V was trimmed by 1 base and J by 7 bases, leaving 14 bases between them. This CDR3 contains 15 residues.

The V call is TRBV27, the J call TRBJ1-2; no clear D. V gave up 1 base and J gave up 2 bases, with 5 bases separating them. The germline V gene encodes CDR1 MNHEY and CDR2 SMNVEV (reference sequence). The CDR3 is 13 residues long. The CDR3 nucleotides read TGTGCCAGCAGTTTATATGAGAACTATGGCTACACCTTC. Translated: CASSLYENYGYTF.

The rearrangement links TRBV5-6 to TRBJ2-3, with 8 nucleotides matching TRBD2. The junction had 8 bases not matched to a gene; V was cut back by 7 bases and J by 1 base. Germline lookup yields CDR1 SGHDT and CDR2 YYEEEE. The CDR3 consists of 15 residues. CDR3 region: CASYRTGGGTDTQYF. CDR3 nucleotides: TGTGCCAGCTATAGGACCGGGGGGGGCACAGATACGCAGTATTTT.